The clone carrying this TCR beta chain was counted a few times. Clones were read by immunoSEQ multiplex PCR, and TCRdb kept only the in-frame ones, dropping some. The profile shows 200,000 to 250,000 clones, about 80% of them singletons. Germline V gives CDR1 LGHNA, CDR2 YNFKEQ. The length of the CDR3 is 16 residues. V dropped 0 bases and J dropped 4; count of bases not matched to a gene: 6. This sample was taken from a study of blood T cell repertoires in COVID-19. The TCR originated in a woman in her 50s with acute or convalescent COVID-19. Sequences were obtained from peripheral blood. The chain uses TRBV4-2 and TRBJ1-5; 7 nucleotides align to TRBD1. CDR3 residues: CASSQEGGQYNQPQHF. CDR3 nucleotides: TGTGCCAGCAGCCAAGAAGGGGGACAGTATAATCAGCCCCAGCATTTT.